These 21 T cell receptor beta chains were all obtained from the same sample, sequenced in a study of shared clonotypes between healthy human individuals. The repertoire was sequenced with immunoSEQ multiplex PCR; TCRdb's copy has only in-frame clones and lacks some. The repertoire holds over 2 million clones, with approximately 90% as singletons. Specimen: naive CD4+ T cells from PBMCs. Specified subset: CD45RA+ positively selected. The receptors were sampled from a man younger than 30 in good health. Some clones in this sample may be carry-over from other donors' samples.

The rearrangement links TRBV5-4 to TRBJ1-1; D ambiguous. The CDR3 contains 13 residues. With 4 bases removed from V and 8 bases from J, the gap between germline ends came to 15 bases. Germline V gene lookup returns CDR1 SGHNT and CDR2 YYREEE (reference sequence). As DNA, the CDR3 is TGTGCCAGCAGCCTGGCGGTCCAGGCCGAAGCTTTCTTT. Its protein is CASSLAVQAEAFF. The full variable domain, completed using reference TRBV5-4 and TRBJ1-1, is ETGVTQSPTHLIKTRGQQVTLRCSSQSGHNTVSWYQQALGQGPQFIFQYYREEENGRGNFPPRFSGLQFPNYSSELNVNALELDDSALYLCASSLAVQAEAFFGQGTRLTVV.

This chain uses TRBV2 with TRBJ2-5; D may be TRBD1 (5 bases). Germline V CDR1 and CDR2: SNHLY, FYNNEI. The V end was cut by 8 bases, the J end by 3 bases, with 13 bases between. The CDR3 length is 13 residues. In DNA, the CDR3 is TGTGCCAGCGGATATCCCAGGGAAGAGACCCAGTACTTC. It yields the protein CASGYPREETQYF.

The CDR3 DNA follows: TGTGCCAGCAGGAGGGGGAGTGGCGACGAGCAGTACTTC. Translated, it gives CASRRGSGDEQYF. The chain joins TRBV25-1 to TRBJ2-5, with D perhaps matching TRBD1 (6 bases). With the DNA end fitting TRBJ2-7 better, the J assignment may be wrong. The CDR3 sequence is 13 residues long. Looked up from germline, CDR1 is MGHDK and CDR2 is SYGVNS.

In this sample, this clone turned up once. The sample carries other DNA sequences with the same CDR3. The chain links TRBV7-9 to TRBJ1-5; no definite D call. The CDR3 contains 14 residues. Trimming cost V 1 base and J 4 bases, with 8 bases left between them. Germline V gene sequence: CDR1 SEHNR, CDR2 FQNEAQ (reference sequence). CDR3 residues: CASSLGAGNQPQHF. The CDR3 DNA reads TGTGCCAGCAGCTTAGGGGCGGGGAATCAGCCCCAGCATTTT.

The chain couples TRBV2 to TRBJ1-1, with 9 bases aligning to TRBD1. The CDR3 loop spans 15 amino acids. In germline, CDR1 is SNHLY, CDR2 FYNNEI. The ends lost 3 bases at V and 3 bases at J; junction bases unmatched: 5. CDR3 region: CASSDEQGAHTEAFF. CDR3 DNA sequence: TGTGCCAGCAGTGATGAACAGGGGGCGCACACTGAAGCTTTCTTT. The full variable domain, its missing parts supplied by reference TRBV2 and TRBJ1-1, is EPEVTQTPSHQVTQMGQEVILRCVPISNHLYFYWYRQILGQKVEFLVSFYNNEISEKSEIFDDQFSVERPDGSNFTLKIRSTKLEDSAMYFCASSDEQGAHTEAFFGQGTRLTVV.

The genes are TRBV29-1 and TRBJ2-1; D unresolved. CDR1 and CDR2 from the germline V gene are SQVTM and ANQGSEA. This CDR3 is built from 17 residues. The V and J ends lost 4 bases and 4 bases respectively, with 23 bases between them. Here the CDR3 DNA reads TGCAGCGTTGCCGGCCTGCCGAACCACTCCCGGTACAATGAGCAGTTCTTC. This encodes CSVAGLPNHSRYNEQFF.

The genes are TRBV18 and TRBJ2-3, with 8 bases that match TRBD2. V trimming: 3 bases; J trimming: 0 bases; junction bases outside the gene matches: 8. Germline CDR1 and CDR2: KGHSH and LQKENI. The CDR3 runs to 17 residues. The chain's CDR3 is CASSPPGTRASTDTQYF. The CDR3 DNA follows: TGTGCCAGCTCACCCCCCGGGACTAGGGCTAGCACAGATACGCAGTATTTT.

The J gene is TRBJ2-2, the V gene TRBV2; D is possibly TRBD2 (6 bases). This CDR3 has 14 amino acids. From germline, CDR1 is SNHLY and CDR2 FYNNEI. Trimming stripped 6 bases from V and 1 base from J, with 9 bases between. The chain's CDR3 is CASRGGRNTGELFF. The CDR3, as DNA: TGTGCCAGCAGGGGGGGACGGAACACCGGGGAGCTGTTTTTT.

The J gene is TRBJ2-5, the V gene TRBV15; TRBD2 aligns across 7 bases. The end of the DNA fits TRBJ2-7 better, so the J call may be wrong. CDR1 and CDR2 (germline): LNHNV, YYDKDF (reference sequence). CDR3 size: 16 residues. The CDR3 DNA follows: TGTGCCACCAGCAGAGATCGGGCTAGCGGAGCCTACGAGCAGTACTTC. Translating it yields CATSRDRASGAYEQYF.

This sequence joins TRBV11-3 and TRBJ2-1; TRBD2 matches at 12 bases. The CDR3 covers 16 residues. With 5 bases clipped from V and 8 bases from J, the junction kept 10 bases outside the gene matches. Germline CDR1 and CDR2: SGHNT and YENEEA. The CDR3 DNA is TGTGCCAGCAGCGACCGACTAGCGGGAGTGGTCGATGAGCAGTTCTTC. Residues: CASSDRLAGVVDEQFF.

The chain links TRBV18 to TRBJ2-7, with D tentatively TRBD1 (5 bases). The CDR3 is 15 amino acids. The germline gives CDR1 KGHSH, CDR2 LQKENI. V shed 5 bases and J shed 0 bases, with 14 bases lying between them. The CDR3 loop reads CASSRIQGLSYEQYF. The CDR3 DNA sequence: TGTGCCAGCTCAAGGATCCAGGGCCTCTCCTACGAGCAGTACTTC.

The chain is built from TRBV7-9 and TRBJ1-4, with a tentative D call TRBD1 (5 bases). Trimming cost V 5 bases and J 6 bases, with 16 bases left between them. Germline CDR1 reads SEHNR; CDR2 reads FQNEAQ (reference sequence). The CDR3 is 15 residues long. The CDR3 nucleotides read TGTGCCAGCAGCCCGCCGTCCGGGGGAGATGAAAAACTGTTTTTT. Translating gives CASSPPSGGDEKLFF.

The chain uses TRBV7-3 and TRBJ2-1, with D unresolved. Germline lookup yields CDR1 SGHTA and CDR2 FQGTGA. This CDR3 has 15 amino acids. Trimming left V 2 bases short and J 0 bases short, with 8 bases between. The CDR3 region has the DNA TGTGCCAGCAGCTTATTTATGAGCTCCTACAATGAGCAGTTCTTC. This gives the protein CASSLFMSSYNEQFF. Looking up the rest from reference TRBV7-3 and TRBJ2-1 gives the full variable domain: GAGVSQTPSNKVTEKGKYVELRCDPISGHTALYWYRQSLGQGPEFLIYFQGTGAADDSGLPNDRFFAVRPEGSVSTLKIQRTERGDSAVYLCASSLFMSSYNEQFFGPGTRLTVL.

The chain combines TRBV14 with TRBJ2-1, with 7 bases identical to TRBD2. The CDR3 spans 15 residues. The germline gives CDR1 SGHDN, CDR2 FVKESK. Trimming removed 6 bases from V and 8 bases from J; junction bases left unmatched: 13. This CDR3 is CASRSTSARWDEQFF. The CDR3 bases are TGTGCCAGCAGGTCCACTAGCGCTCGATGGGATGAGCAGTTCTTC.

The chain employs TRBV9 and TRBJ2-5, with TRBD1 matching 9 bases. The J call may be mistaken, given a closer DNA end match to TRBJ2-7. Per germline, CDR1 SGDLS and CDR2 YYNGEE. The CDR3 consists of 14 residues. CDR3 residues: CASSTGQGHYEQYF. CDR3 bases: TGTGCCAGCAGCACGGGACAGGGTCACTACGAGCAGTACTTC.

The chain joins TRBV7-3 to TRBJ2-3, with 11 bases lining up with TRBD2. V lost 4 bases to trimming and J lost 6 bases; unmatched junction nucleotides: 3. The CDR3 loop spans 14 amino acids. Germline V gene lookup returns CDR1 SGHTA and CDR2 FQGTGA. The CDR3 loop is CASSSWTSGDTQYF. CDR3 DNA sequence: TGTGCCAGCAGCTCCTGGACTAGCGGGGATACGCAGTATTTT.

For this clone: The identical CDR3 is also encoded by other nucleotide sequences in the sample. This chain links TRBV5-1 with TRBJ2-7; D is perhaps TRBD2 (5 bases). The germline V gene has CDR1 SGHRS and CDR2 YFSETQ. The CDR3 length is 14 residues. V was shortened by 0 bases and J by 4 bases, with 11 bases between the two germline ends. The DNA for the CDR3 is TGCGCCAGCAGCTTGGGGACTCCGTCTTACGAGCAGTACTTC. This gives the protein CASSLGTPSYEQYF.

The chain's CDR3 is CASSATRIHEQYF. The CDR3 nucleotides read TGTGCCAGCAGCGCAACGAGGATTCACGAGCAGTACTTC. The chain links TRBV7-2 to TRBJ2-7; D gene uncertain. This CDR3 has 13 residues. The V gene lost 5 bases and the J gene lost 5 bases, with 13 bases spanning the gap. The germline gives CDR1 SGHTA, CDR2 FQGNSA.

The chain couples TRBV27 to TRBJ2-7, with D unclear. Trimming removed 6 bases at V and 2 bases at J, with 11 bases between. Germline CDR1 is MNHEY and CDR2 is SMNVEV (reference sequence). The CDR3 contains 13 residues. The CDR3 DNA is TGTGCCAGCAGCCCTCGGCCGGCCTACGAGCAGTACTTC. This translates into CASSPRPAYEQYF.

This rearrangement joins TRBV5-1 to TRBJ2-5; TRBD2 agrees at 7 bases. From germline, CDR1 is SGHRS and CDR2 YFSETQ. The CDR3 contains 16 residues. After removal of 3 bases from V and 0 bases from J, the junction contained 8 bases not matched to a gene. The CDR3 coding sequence is TGCGCCAGCAGCTGGAACCCCCTAGCGGACCAAGAGACCCAGTACTTC. The encoded protein is CASSWNPLADQETQYF.

This clone was seen a single time. The chain employs TRBV7-9 and TRBJ2-2; perhaps TRBD2 as D (5 bases). Germline loops: CDR1 SEHNR, CDR2 FQNEAQ (reference sequence). The CDR3 sequence is 15 residues long. Trimming took off 2 bases at V and 5 bases at J, with 12 bases between the two ends. The CDR3 here is CASSLLTGLTGELFF. The CDR3 bases are TGTGCCAGCAGCTTACTCACTGGACTGACCGGGGAGCTGTTTTTT. Drawing the rest from reference TRBV7-9 and TRBJ2-2, the complete variable domain is DTGVSQNPRHKITKRGQNVTFRCDPISEHNRLYWYRQTLGQGPEFLTYFQNEAQLEKSRLLSDRFSAERPKGSFSTLEIQRTEQGDSAMYLCASSLLTGLTGELFFGEGSRLTVL.